A single sample is the source of the 32 T cell receptor beta chains below, sequenced in a study of T cells in women clearing cervical HPV infection. Libraries were prepared by immunoSEQ multiplex PCR; TCRdb keeps only in-frame clonotypes and omits some of them. The table for this sample gives some 16,000 clones. Sequenced: blood buffy coat. These receptors all stem from a woman aged 18 to 75 with a cervical HPV16 infection that either progressed to CIN3+ or cleared (not recorded which).

As regards this clone: The CDR3 end falls 3 residues outside the read, so it is completed with the germline J gene. The genes are TRBV2 and TRBJ1-2, with D possibly TRBD1 on 6 matching bases. CDR1 and CDR2 from the germline V gene are SNHLY and FYNNEI. V was clipped by 1 base and J by 4 bases, with 19 bases between them. The CDR3 is 17 amino acids. The CDR3 bases that were read are TGTGCCAGCAGTGAAGGGACAGCGCTTCAACGTACCTATGGC. The encoded protein is CASSEGTALQRTYG. In full, the CDR3 reads CASSEGTALQRTYGYTF.

Regarding this clone: With the read ending 3 residues before the CDR3 end, the germline J gene is used to fill in that end. The rearrangement joins TRBV18 to TRBJ2-7, with TRBD2 matching 12 bases. The CDR3 covers 14 residues. With V trimmed by 3 bases and J by 6 bases, 3 bases remained unmatched. Germline V gene data show CDR1 as KGHSH and CDR2 as LQKENI. The part of the CDR3 DNA that was read is TGTGCCAGCTCACCCGGACTAGCGGGACCCGAG. Its protein is CASSPGLAGPE. The full CDR3 protein is CASSPGLAGPEQYF.

Of note for this clone: The read gets to within 3 residues of the CDR3 end, and the germline J gene fills in the rest. The rearrangement links TRBV4-2 to TRBJ2-1; 10 nucleotides match TRBD2. The V gene's germline CDR1 is LGHNA and CDR2 YNFKEQ. The CDR3 runs to 15 residues. V gave up 5 bases and J gave up 6 bases; unmatched junction bases: 7. Incomplete CDR3 DNA: TGTGCCAGCAGCGGAGGGACTAGCGTTGGCAATGAG. Its translation is CASSGGTSVGNE. Given in full, the CDR3 is CASSGGTSVGNEQFF.

On this clone: The CDR3 end falls 3 residues outside the read, so it is completed with the germline J gene. V gene TRBV2 combines with J gene TRBJ2-5; TRBD2 aligns across 8 bases. Trimming took 4 bases from V and 3 from J; bases not matched to a gene: 4. The CDR3 runs to 14 residues. In germline, CDR1 is SNHLY, CDR2 FYNNEI. CDR3 region: CASSGVSGEETQYF. CDR3 bases read: TGTGCCAGCAGTGGAGTTAGCGGGGAAGAGACC.

As concerns this clone: From the germline J gene comes the end of the CDR3, since the read stops 3 residues before it. This chain joins TRBV5-1 and TRBJ2-1, with 9 bases fitting TRBD1. The germline V gene has CDR1 SGHRS and CDR2 YFSETQ. This CDR3 contains 17 residues. Trimming cost V 3 bases and J 8 bases; bases outside gene matches: 15. The covered CDR3 bases are TGCGCCAGCAGCTCGGGACAGGGAGTACTATTATCGGATGAG. Encoded protein: CASSSGQGVLLSDE. Given in full, the CDR3 is CASSSGQGVLLSDEQFF.

Note on this clone: The read comes to an end 3 residues before the CDR3 does, leaving the germline J gene to fill in the end. The J gene is TRBJ2-3, the V gene TRBV7-9; TRBD1 matches at 8 bases. V shed 5 bases, J shed 4 bases, and the junction held 5 bases outside the gene matches. Germline CDR1 reads SEHNR; CDR2 reads FQNEAQ (reference sequence). This CDR3 is built from 14 residues. CDR3 sequence reads: CASSADRAADTQYF. Incomplete CDR3 DNA: TGTGCCAGCAGCGCGGACAGGGCGGCAGATACG.

Remarks on this clone: The read terminates 3 residues ahead of where the CDR3 ends, so the germline J gene completes it. The chain recombines TRBV9 with TRBJ1-3; the match to TRBD1 covers 7 bases. This CDR3 is 15 amino acids long. Looked up from germline, CDR1 is SGDLS and CDR2 is YYNGEE. V lost 2 bases to trimming and J lost 0 bases; unmatched junction nucleotides: 2. The CDR3 loop reads CASSVNRGSGNTIYF. The CDR3 DNA, read in part, is TGTGCCAGCAGCGTTAACAGGGGCTCTGGAAACACC.

Regarding this clone: The read ends 3 residues early relative to the CDR3; the germline J gene fills the gap. The chain employs TRBV13 and TRBJ2-3; no reliable D call. The CDR3 loop spans 12 amino acids. The germline V gene has CDR1 PRHDT and CDR2 FYEKMQ (reference sequence). The V end was cut by 5 bases, the J end by 4 bases, with 7 bases between. The chain's CDR3 is CASSPEADTQYF. Incomplete CDR3 DNA: TGTGCCAGCAGCCCAGAGGCAGATACG.

Concerning this clone: The read stops 3 residues short of the end of the CDR3; the missing end is completed from the germline J gene. The chain links TRBV19 to TRBJ2-3; tentatively, D is TRBD1 (5 bases). V was pared by 1 base and J by 0 bases, with 8 bases between. Germline CDR1 is LNHDA and CDR2 is SQIVND (reference sequence). This CDR3 contains 15 residues. The DNA read from the CDR3 is TGTGCCAGTAGTATAGGGACAACGAGCACAGATACG. This gives the protein CASSIGTTSTDT. The full CDR3 protein is CASSIGTTSTDTQYF.

As regards this clone: The read terminates 3 residues ahead of where the CDR3 ends, so the germline J gene completes it. The chain recombines TRBV5-1 with TRBJ2-7; D remains ambiguous. The CDR3 has 15 residues. V gave up 1 base and J gave up 0 bases, with 11 bases separating them. Germline CDR1 and CDR2: SGHRS and YFSETQ. The CDR3 bases that were read are TGCGCCAGCAGCTTGTTCGGTGTCGGCTCCTACGAG. Translating gives CASSLFGVGSYE. The entire CDR3 protein reads CASSLFGVGSYEQYF.

Concerning this clone itself: The observed sequence ends 3 residues before the CDR3 terminus, with the missing tail filled in from the germline J gene. This chain joins TRBV7-2 and TRBJ2-5, with 8 bases aligning to TRBD2. This CDR3 comprises 13 residues. From germline, CDR1 is SGHTA and CDR2 FQGNSA. Unmatched junction bases numbered 3, after V lost 3 bases and J lost 6 bases. The covered CDR3 bases are TGTGCCAGCAGCTTCTCGGGGGGGAAGACC. Protein sequence: CASSFSGGKT. In full, the CDR3 is CASSFSGGKTQYF.

A remark on this clone: The read comes to an end 3 residues before the CDR3 does, leaving the germline J gene to fill in the end. This chain joins TRBV5-4 and TRBJ2-1, with 8 bases aligning to TRBD1. J was trimmed by 8 bases and V by 5 bases; bases with no gene match: 9. CDR3 size: 14 residues. The V gene's germline CDR1 is SGHNT and CDR2 YYREEE (reference sequence). CDR3 in amino acids: CASSYTGTGDEQFF. The sequenced part of the CDR3 DNA is TGTGCCAGCAGTTACACCGGGACAGGTGATGAG.

This chain's CDR3 is CNAPRTSGRLGYEQYF. Incomplete CDR3 DNA: TGCAATGCCCCCCGGACTAGCGGGAGGTTAGGGTACGAG. V gene TRBV20-1 combines with J gene TRBJ2-7; 14 bases match TRBD2. Sequencing ends 3 residues short of the CDR3 end; the germline J gene provides the rest. Per germline, CDR1 DFQATT and CDR2 SNEGSKA (reference sequence). This CDR3 comprises 16 residues.

For this clone: The read terminates 3 residues ahead of where the CDR3 ends, so the germline J gene completes it. The genes are TRBV7-2 and TRBJ1-1; possibly TRBD1 for D (6 bases). Germline V CDR1 and CDR2: SGHTA, FQGNSA. V was cut by 0 bases and J by 5 bases, with 10 bases left in between. The CDR3 has 14 residues. The sequenced part of the CDR3 DNA is TGTGCCAGCAGCTTAGCGGGACAACTAACTGAA. It specifies CASSLAGQLTE. In full, the CDR3 is CASSLAGQLTEAFF.

For this clone: The read terminates 3 residues ahead of where the CDR3 ends, so the germline J gene completes it. The rearrangement joins TRBV29-1 to TRBJ1-1; a weak D match, TRBD1 (5 bases). Germline V gene lookup returns CDR1 SQVTM and CDR2 ANQGSEA. This CDR3 is built from 16 residues. Trimming took 3 bases from V and 7 from J, leaving 24 bases between them. CDR3 DNA (partial): TGCAGCGTTGAGGGCGAACAGGTCCCGCCTAGGGATGAA. Residues: CSVEGEQVPPRDE. The entire CDR3 is CSVEGEQVPPRDEAFF.

As to this clone: The read halts 3 residues ahead of the CDR3 end, with the missing end drawn from the germline J gene. The rearrangement uses TRBV30 and TRBJ2-1, with 12 bases that match TRBD2. The CDR3 consists of 16 residues. The germline V gene has CDR1 GTSNPN and CDR2 SVGIG (reference sequence). Trimming removed 8 bases from V and 3 bases from J; junction bases left unmatched: 11. The CDR3 loop is CAGAASGRGHYNEQFF. CDR3 DNA, as far as it was read: TGTGCCGGGGCGGCTAGCGGGAGGGGCCACTACAATGAG.

A remark on this clone: The read stops 3 residues short of the end of the CDR3; the missing end is completed from the germline J gene. The chain uses TRBV20-1 and TRBJ2-1; 11 bases line up with TRBD2. Germline trimming cut 2 bases from V and 6 bases from J; bases unmatched to any gene: 12. The CDR3 has 17 residues. Germline lookup yields CDR1 DFQATT and CDR2 SNEGSKA (reference sequence). The CDR3 here is CSARISLLAGGRNEQFF. The part of the CDR3 DNA that was read is TGCAGTGCTAGAATCAGTCTCCTAGCGGGAGGCCGCAATGAG.

Turning to this clone: The CDR3 is cut off 3 residues early in the read; its end comes from the germline J gene. The V call is TRBV30, the J call TRBJ1-1; D unresolved. Trimming removed 0 bases from V and 0 bases from J, with 17 bases in between. The CDR3 totals 17 residues. Germline CDR1 and CDR2: GTSNPN and SVGIG (reference sequence). The CDR3 protein is CAWSVRFGPTLNTEAFF. Incomplete CDR3 DNA: TGTGCCTGGAGTGTACGGTTCGGTCCCACCCTGAACACTGAA. Full variable domain (missing parts from reference TRBV30 and TRBJ1-1): SQTIHQWPATLVQPVGSPLSLECTVEGTSNPNLYWYRQAAGRGLQLLFYSVGIGQISSEVPQNLSASRPQDRQFILSSKKLLLSDSGFYLCAWSVRFGPTLNTEAFFGQGTRLTVV.

A remark on this clone: The CDR3 goes on 3 residues after the read ends, and that part is filled in from the germline J gene. This chain connects TRBV7-9 to TRBJ2-5; D perhaps matches TRBD2 (6 bases). Germline loops: CDR1 SEHNR, CDR2 FQNEAQ (reference sequence). The V end was cut by 0 bases, the J end by 1 base, with 6 bases between. The CDR3 contains 14 residues. Incomplete CDR3 DNA: TGTGCCAGCAGCTTAGCCGGGGGCCAAGAGACC. Its translation: CASSLAGGQET. The entire CDR3 protein is CASSLAGGQETQYF.

As to this clone: The read ends 3 residues early relative to the CDR3; the germline J gene fills the gap. V is TRBV5-1 and J is TRBJ1-1, with D unclear. This CDR3 has 12 amino acids. With 3 bases removed from V and 7 bases from J, the gap between germline ends came to 10 bases. Germline V CDR1 and CDR2: SGHRS, YFSETQ. This CDR3 is CASSSMSGEAFF. CDR3 bases read: TGCGCCAGCAGCTCAATGTCCGGTGAA.

About this clone itself: The DNA ends 3 residues before the CDR3 does, and the rest of the CDR3 is filled in from the germline J gene. The chain has TRBV7-6 and TRBJ2-1; TRBD1 matches at 7 bases. The CDR3 is made up of 16 amino acids. CDR1 and CDR2 (germline): SGHVS, FNYEAQ. V lost 3 bases and J lost 7; bases outside the gene matches: 12. The covered CDR3 bases are TGTGCCAGCAGCTTCCTGACAGGGCAAACCTCTAATGAG. It is translated as CASSFLTGQTSNE. The entire CDR3 reads CASSFLTGQTSNEQFF.

Note on this clone: The read comes to an end 3 residues before the CDR3 does, leaving the germline J gene to fill in the end. The chain joins TRBV20-1 to TRBJ2-1; 14 bases map to TRBD2. Trimming at V came to 3 bases and at J to 9 bases, leaving 7 bases not matched to a gene. The CDR3 contains 15 residues. In germline, CDR1 is DFQATT, CDR2 SNEGSKA (reference sequence). CDR3 amino acids: CSARGTSGSWSEQFF. The sequenced CDR3 bases are TGCAGTGCTAGGGGGACTAGCGGGAGTTGGAGTGAG.

The sequenced CDR3 bases are TGTGCCAGCAGCTATGACGGGGCAGGGGCCCTCCCAAACATT. Its protein is CASSYDGAGALPNI. The CDR3 reads in full as CASSYDGAGALPNIQYF. The V and J genes are TRBV9 and TRBJ2-4; a weak D match, TRBD1 (6 bases). The read halts 3 residues ahead of the CDR3 end, with the missing end drawn from the germline J gene. CDR1 and CDR2 from the germline V gene are SGDLS and YYNGEE. The CDR3 consists of 17 residues. V lost 4 bases to trimming and J lost 6 bases, with 23 bases between them.

Turning to this clone: The sequenced fragment ends 3 residues before the CDR3 boundary, so the rest is inferred from the germline J gene. The chain couples TRBV5-1 to TRBJ2-5, with D perhaps being TRBD1 or TRBD2 (5 bases each). The CDR3 has 12 residues. Germline V CDR1 and CDR2: SGHRS, YFSETQ. Trimming removed 7 bases from V and 3 bases from J, with 10 bases in between. The DNA read from the CDR3 is TGCGCCAGCTCGAGGGGTGAAGAGACC. Translation gives CASSRGEET. The whole CDR3 region reads CASSRGEETQYF.

Points on this clone: The read finishes 3 residues shy of the CDR3 end, and the germline J gene is used to complete it. The chain joins TRBV5-1 to TRBJ2-1; TRBD1 matches at 7 bases. In germline, CDR1 is SGHRS, CDR2 YFSETQ. V shed 4 bases, J shed 3 bases, and the junction held 10 bases outside the gene matches. The CDR3 contains 16 residues. CDR3 region: CASSMLRTGGYNEQFF. The sequenced CDR3 bases are TGCGCCAGCAGCATGTTGCGGACAGGAGGCTACAATGAG.

To note about this clone: With the read ending 3 residues before the CDR3 end, the germline J gene is used to fill in that end. This chain uses TRBV11-2 with TRBJ1-6; D possibly corresponds to TRBD1 (6 bases). V shed 4 bases and J shed 8 bases, with 15 bases lying between them. This CDR3 has 15 residues. Germline values: CDR1 SGHAT, CDR2 FQNNGV. CDR3 DNA (partial): TGTGCCAGCAGCTCGCCCCGGGGGGCGCATTCACCC. Residues: CASSSPRGAHSP. The full CDR3 is CASSSPRGAHSPLHF.

About this clone itself: The CDR3 goes on 3 residues after the read ends, and that part is filled in from the germline J gene. This rearrangement joins TRBV19 to TRBJ1-5, with D unresolved. CDR3 size: 14 residues. Germline V gene lookup returns CDR1 LNHDA and CDR2 SQIVND (reference sequence). V shed 7 bases and J shed 2 bases, with 12 bases lying between them. The CDR3 protein is CASTPRQRNQPQHF. The sequenced part of the CDR3 DNA is TGTGCCAGTACCCCGCGGCAGCGCAATCAGCCC.

The CDR3 bases that were read are TGCAGTGCTAGATCGGGCGTTAGCGGGGAATCCTACGAG. Translating gives CSARSGVSGESYE. The entire CDR3 sequence reads CSARSGVSGESYEQYF. The chain is built from TRBV20-1 and TRBJ2-7; TRBD2 matches at 8 bases. With the read ending 3 residues before the CDR3 end, the germline J gene is used to fill in that end. Germline lookup yields CDR1 DFQATT and CDR2 SNEGSKA (reference sequence). Trimming took 2 bases from V and 1 from J; bases not matched to a gene: 10. This CDR3 is 16 amino acids long.

CDR3 bases read: TGTGCCAGCAGCTGGACAGGGACTACTTACGAG. It codes for CASSWTGTTYE. The CDR3 as a whole reads CASSWTGTTYEQYF. The chain carries TRBV11-2 and TRBJ2-7; D possibly corresponds to TRBD1 (8 bases). The CDR3 is cut off 3 residues early in the read; its end comes from the germline J gene. Trimming left V 4 bases short and J 4 bases short, with 14 bases between. The CDR3 has 14 residues. Per the germline V gene, CDR1 is SGHAT and CDR2 is FQNNGV.

Remarks on this clone: From the germline J gene comes the end of the CDR3, since the read stops 3 residues before it. This chain connects TRBV7-8 to TRBJ1-1; the D is unclear. Germline loops: CDR1 SGHVS, CDR2 FQNEAQ. This CDR3 contains 16 residues. The CDR3 DNA, read in part, is TGTGCCAGCAGCTTAGGGGGTAGCGGAACAAGGGATACG. This gives the protein CASSLGGSGTRDT. The whole CDR3 sequence is CASSLGGSGTRDTAFF.

With regard to this clone: The read stops 3 residues short of the end of the CDR3; the missing end is completed from the germline J gene. The chain recombines TRBV7-9 with TRBJ2-1; maybe TRBD1 (6 bases). Germline loops: CDR1 SEHNR, CDR2 FQNEAQ (reference sequence). V was trimmed by 3 bases and J by 7 bases, leaving 10 bases between them. The CDR3 totals 13 residues. The covered CDR3 bases are TGTGCCAGCAGCTTGGGGGCCCAGAATGAG. It specifies CASSLGAQNE. The complete CDR3 reads CASSLGAQNEQFF.

Comment on this clone: The read halts 3 residues ahead of the CDR3 end, with the missing end drawn from the germline J gene. The chain recombines TRBV20-1 with TRBJ2-3; 7 bases agree with TRBD2. The CDR3 is made up of 14 amino acids. V was clipped by 2 bases and J by 7 bases; unmatched bases: 9. Germline V gene sequence: CDR1 DFQATT, CDR2 SNEGSKA (reference sequence). CDR3 region: CSARPGLPPNTQYF. Incomplete CDR3 DNA: TGCAGTGCTAGACCGGGACTACCACCAAATACG.